Listed here are 15 T cell receptor beta chains from one sample, sequenced in a study of identical twins. MiXCR was run by TCRdb on the 5' RACE reads, yielding one entry per CDR3 protein. The data show approximately 300,000 distinct CDR3 sequences, with less than 9.5% seen just once and roughly 7% held by the top ten. These data also featured in a second study, about yellow fever vaccine responses in identical twins.

Sequencing used CD8+ T cells sorted from blood. The source of these receptors is a woman between 18 and 30 years old in good health.

The genes are TRBV9 and TRBJ2-2; possible D gene TRBD2, 6 bases. The V and J ends lost 6 bases and 1 base respectively, with 7 bases between them. CDR3 length equals 13 residues. Germline CDR1 SGDLS, CDR2 YYNGEE. In DNA, the CDR3 is TGTGCCAGCACCGGGGGGAACACCGGGGAGCTGTTTTTT. Translated: CASTGGNTGELFF. The whole variable domain, remainder taken from reference TRBV9 and TRBJ2-2, is DSGVTQTPKHLITATGQRVTLRCSPRSGDLSVYWYQQSLDQGLQFLIQYYNGEERAKGNILERFSAQQFPDLHSELNLSSLELGDSALYFCASTGGNTGELFFGEGSRLTVL.

This clonotype was counted at least ten times. The J gene is TRBJ2-7, the V gene TRBV29-1; D gene uncertain. Germline V gene lookup returns CDR1 SQVTM and CDR2 ANQGSEA. V was trimmed by 5 bases and J by 0 bases, leaving 8 bases between them. The CDR3 is made up of 12 amino acids. CDR3 nucleotide sequence: TGCAGCGTTCTTATTCCCTCCTACGAGCAGTACTTC. Protein product: CSVLIPSYEQYF.

The chain combines TRBV11-3 with TRBJ2-1, with no clear D. Germline CDR1 and CDR2: SGHNT and YENEEA. CDR3 size: 12 residues. V was pared by 6 bases and J by 9 bases, with 12 bases between. CDR3 residues: CASRLGWGEQFF. CDR3 DNA sequence: TGTGCCAGCAGGTTGGGGTGGGGTGAGCAGTTCTTC.

In this sample, this clonotype turned up many times. V gene TRBV7-9 combines with J gene TRBJ1-3; a weak D match, TRBD1 (6 bases). Germline CDR1 is SEHNR and CDR2 is FQNEAQ (reference sequence). The CDR3 length is 13 residues. V dropped 11 bases and J dropped 0 bases, with 11 bases sitting between them. The CDR3 is CAYREDSGNTIYF. Written as DNA, the CDR3 is TGTGCCTACAGGGAAGACTCTGGAAACACCATATATTTT.

The chain combines TRBV11-2 with TRBJ1-5, with D possibly TRBD1 on 5 matching bases. The germline CDR1 and CDR2 sequences are SGHAT and FQNNGV. Deletions cut 1 base from V and 6 bases from J, with 13 bases between. The CDR3 runs 15 residues. The CDR3 nucleotides are TGTGCCAGCAGCTTAGCAGGGCTTAAGGGTCAGCCCCAGCATTTT. The encoded protein is CASSLAGLKGQPQHF.

V and J are TRBV6-5 and TRBJ2-3; 11 bases align to TRBD2. CDR1 is MNHEY, CDR2 SVGAGI, per germline. Unmatched junction bases numbered 2, after V lost 0 bases and J lost 0 bases. The CDR3 runs to 17 residues. CDR3 nucleotide sequence: TGTGCCAGCAGTTACTCGCGACTAGCGGGGAGCACAGATACGCAGTATTTT. Translated: CASSYSRLAGSTDTQYF.

This clonotype has at least ten counts. The rearrangement joins TRBV6-5 to TRBJ2-7, with TRBD2 matching over 10 bases. The CDR3 is 16 residues long. V lost 0 bases to trimming and J lost 1 base; unmatched junction nucleotides: 3. Looked up from germline, CDR1 is MNHEY and CDR2 is SVGAGI. CDR3 region: CASSYSKLAGSYEQYF. DNA of the CDR3: TGTGCCAGCAGTTACTCGAAACTAGCGGGATCCTACGAGCAGTACTTC.

This rearrangement joins TRBV10-3 to TRBJ2-1, with TRBD2 matching over 9 bases. CDR1 is ENHRY and CDR2 is SYGVKD in the germline V gene. V dropped 1 base and J dropped 5; count of bases not matched to a gene: 6. The CDR3 is made up of 16 amino acids. This CDR3 is CAISEWDSGSHNEQFF. Written as DNA, the CDR3 is TGTGCCATCAGTGAGTGGGATAGCGGGAGCCACAATGAGCAGTTCTTC.

This clonotype was seen ten or more times. V usage is TRBV10-3 and J usage is TRBJ2-7; 10 bases match TRBD1. With V trimmed by 7 bases and J by 6 bases, 3 bases remained unmatched. Looked up from germline, CDR1 is ENHRY and CDR2 is SYGVKD. This CDR3 is 12 amino acids long. The DNA of the CDR3 is TGTGCCATCAATGGGGACAGGGGCGAGCAGTACTTC. Translation: CAINGDRGEQYF.

Only a few counts were recorded for this clonotype. This chain uses TRBV6-4 with TRBJ2-7; 7 bases fit TRBD2. CDR1 and CDR2 from the germline V gene are MRHNA and SNTAGT. This CDR3 is built from 15 residues. The ends lost 1 base at V and 4 bases at J; junction bases unmatched: 7. CDR3 nucleotides: TGTGCCAGCAGTGACTGGGCGGGAGATGGGTACGAGCAGTACTTC. The encoded protein is CASSDWAGDGYEQYF.

This clonotype appeared many times. This chain connects TRBV7-2 to TRBJ2-7; D gene ambiguous. This CDR3 has 14 residues. V was pared by 1 base and J by 3 bases, with 10 bases between. CDR1 is SGHTA and CDR2 is FQGNSA in the germline V gene. The CDR3 region is CASSLGAESYEQYF. The CDR3 bases are TGTGCCAGCAGCTTAGGTGCGGAGAGCTACGAGCAGTACTTC.

In its sample, this clonotype was seen a few times. The chain uses TRBV11-2 and TRBJ2-5; TRBD2 matches 12 bases. The CDR3 length is 16 residues. Germline V lookup: CDR1 SGHAT, CDR2 FQNNGV. Germline trimming cut 5 bases from V and 2 bases from J; bases unmatched to any gene: 6. CDR3 DNA: TGTGCCAGCAGCCCTCCTAGCGGGGGGGGTCAAGAGACCCAGTACTTC. Its protein product is CASSPPSGGGQETQYF.

This clonotype was observed at least ten times. V and J are TRBV4-3 and TRBJ2-1, with D perhaps given as TRBD1 or TRBD2 (5 bases each). Germline CDR1 and CDR2: LGHNA and YSLEER. The CDR3 sequence is 16 residues long. V gave up 0 bases and J gave up 3 bases, with 12 bases separating them. CDR3 sequence reads: CASSQDMRGYYNEQFF. CDR3 coding DNA: TGCGCCAGCAGCCAAGATATGAGGGGCTACTACAATGAGCAGTTCTTC.

The rearrangement uses TRBV29-1 and TRBJ2-5; TRBD2 is a possible D gene (5 bases). CDR1 is SQVTM, CDR2 ANQGSEA, per germline. Trimming took 1 base from V and 6 from J, leaving 21 bases between them. CDR3 length equals 16 residues. This CDR3 reads CSVEVLDSVAKKTQYF. CDR3 DNA: TGCAGCGTTGAAGTCTTGGACTCCGTAGCCAAGAAGACCCAGTACTTC.

This clonotype appeared many times. The V call is TRBV7-8, the J call TRBJ2-1; D not resolved. CDR1 is SGHVS, CDR2 FQNEAQ, per germline. This CDR3 contains 14 residues. Trimming left V 1 base short and J 8 bases short, with 12 bases between. CDR3 protein: CASSLEVGVDEQFF. The CDR3 region has the DNA TGTGCCAGCAGCTTAGAAGTGGGCGTCGATGAGCAGTTCTTC.